Below, 28 T cell receptor beta chains from the same sample are listed, as sequenced in a study of blood T cell repertoires in COVID-19. TCRdb's copy holds only in-frame clones and misses some; the assay was immunoSEQ multiplex PCR. This table holds some 52,000 clones, more than 75% found once. The sequencing sample was made of peripheral blood. Receptor source: a human donor in a cohort sampled during active COVID-19.

The chain has TRBV5-4 and TRBJ2-1; 12 bases are a match to TRBD2. Germline V gene lookup returns CDR1 SGHNT and CDR2 YYREEE (reference sequence). The length of the CDR3 is 16 residues. Germline trimming cut 0 bases from V and 4 bases from J; bases unmatched to any gene: 2. The CDR3 nucleotides read TGTGCCAGCAGCTTGGAAGGACTAGCGGGGTACAATGAGCAGTTCTTC. It is translated as CASSLEGLAGYNEQFF.

CDR3: CASSLTGSRGETQYF. Written as DNA, the CDR3 is TGCGCCAGCAGCTTAACCGGGAGTAGAGGGGAGACCCAGTACTTC. V and J are TRBV5-1 and TRBJ2-5; tentatively, D is TRBD2 (6 bases). The CDR3 consists of 15 residues. CDR1 and CDR2 from the germline V gene are SGHRS and YFSETQ. The V end was cut by 2 bases, the J end by 5 bases, with 16 bases between. Full variable domain (rest looked up from reference TRBV5-1 and TRBJ2-5): KAGVTQTPRYLIKTRGQQVTLSCSPISGHRSVSWYQQTPGQGLQFLFEYFSETQRNKGNFPGRFSGRQFSNSRSEMNVSTLELGDSALYLCASSLTGSRGETQYFGPGTRLLVL.

The chain combines TRBV10-1 with TRBJ2-5; 7 bases are a match to TRBD2. V gave up 8 bases and J gave up 3 bases; unmatched junction bases: 12. Germline loops: CDR1 WNHNN, CDR2 SYGVQD (reference sequence). The CDR3 runs 15 residues. The CDR3, as DNA: TGCGCCAGCGCAGAGGGAGGGCCGGGGAAAGAGACCCAGTACTTC. Translation gives CASAEGGPGKETQYF.

The chain recombines TRBV24-1 with TRBJ2-1; TRBD1 matches 10 bases. V was clipped by 3 bases and J by 1 base; unmatched bases: 2. This CDR3 is built from 16 residues. Germline CDR1 KGHDR, CDR2 SFDVKD. The CDR3 spells CATSDPGQGSYNEQFF. The CDR3 DNA reads TGTGCCACCAGTGATCCGGGACAGGGGTCCTACAATGAGCAGTTCTTC.

V is TRBV4-1 and J is TRBJ2-1; a weak D match, TRBD2 (7 bases). From germline, CDR1 is MGHRA and CDR2 YSYEKL. The germline V and J ends were trimmed by 4 bases and 6 bases, with 13 bases remaining between them. The CDR3 totals 14 residues. The CDR3 DNA reads TGCGCCAGCAGCCCGGGGAGGGGGTTCAATGAGCAGTTCTTC. It translates to CASSPGRGFNEQFF.

The chain recombines TRBV5-1 with TRBJ2-3; a possible D gene is TRBD2 (7 bases). Trimming removed 0 bases at V and 6 bases at J, with 14 bases between. CDR1 SGHRS and CDR2 YFSETQ come from the germline V gene. This CDR3 is 15 amino acids long. The CDR3 reads CASSLVGTGGDTQYF. In nucleotides, the CDR3 is TGCGCCAGCAGCTTGGTAGGGACGGGGGGCGATACGCAGTATTTT.

The chain uses TRBV28 and TRBJ2-2; the D gene is possibly TRBD2 (7 bases). Germline V CDR1 and CDR2: MDHEN, SYDVKM. V lost 3 bases and J 4 bases, leaving 12 bases between the germline ends. The CDR3 consists of 15 residues. DNA of the CDR3: TGTGCCAGCAGTTTCGCGGGGGCTTCCACCGGGGAGCTGTTTTTT. Encoded protein: CASSFAGASTGELFF.

The rearrangement uses TRBV30 and TRBJ1-5, with unresolved D. Looked up from germline, CDR1 is GTSNPN and CDR2 is SVGIG (reference sequence). The CDR3 extends over 13 amino acids. With 3 bases removed from V and 3 bases from J, the gap between germline ends came to 9 bases. Written as DNA, the CDR3 is TGTGCCTGGAGCCCCAGACTCAATCAGCCCCAGCATTTT. It specifies CAWSPRLNQPQHF.

The chain joins TRBV5-4 to TRBJ2-7, with TRBD2 matching over 9 bases. Germline CDR1 is SGHNT and CDR2 is YYREEE (reference sequence). Trimming removed 4 bases from V and 3 bases from J; junction bases left unmatched: 14. The CDR3 sequence is 17 residues long. Written as DNA, the CDR3 is TGTGCCAGCAGCCCGGGGATGGGAGCGGGGGGAAGCTACGAGCAGTACTTC. It encodes CASSPGMGAGGSYEQYF.

The rearrangement links TRBV5-1 to TRBJ1-2, with a possible D match to TRBD1 (6 bases). Between the trimmed V and J ends, which lost 4 bases and 5 bases, there was a span of 12 bases. This CDR3 has 13 amino acids. CDR1 is SGHRS and CDR2 is YFSETQ in the germline V gene. The DNA for the CDR3 is TGCGCCAGCAGCGAGACAGGAGAATATGGCTACACCTTC. This sequence encodes CASSETGEYGYTF.

The table lists this clone with a few counts. The chain recombines TRBV5-1 with TRBJ1-2; 7 positions match TRBD1. V shed 4 bases and J 2 bases; nucleotides not matched to a gene: 5. This CDR3 spans 14 amino acids. Germline CDR1 reads SGHRS; CDR2 reads YFSETQ. CDR3 in DNA: TGCGCCAGCAGCACAGTACAGGGGAACTATGGCTACACCTTC. It yields the protein CASSTVQGNYGYTF.

The chain links TRBV7-9 to TRBJ2-3, with a weak D call TRBD1 (5 bases). Trimming cost V 5 bases and J 0 bases, with 12 bases left between them. CDR1 is SEHNR and CDR2 is FQNEAQ in the germline V gene (reference sequence). The CDR3 runs 15 residues. The CDR3 loop reads CASSRTGESTDTQYF. Written as DNA, the CDR3 is TGTGCCAGCAGCCGCACAGGAGAAAGCACAGATACGCAGTATTTT.

This chain joins TRBV5-5 and TRBJ2-7, with 11 bases identical to TRBD2. This CDR3 contains 15 residues. V lost 4 bases and J lost 0; bases outside the gene matches: 3. CDR1 is SGHKS and CDR2 is YYEKEE in the germline V gene (reference sequence). Here the CDR3 DNA reads TGTGCCAGCAGCCAGGGACTAGCGGTCTCCTACGAGCAGTACTTC. Its translation: CASSQGLAVSYEQYF.

The chain joins TRBV9 to TRBJ2-7; TRBD1 agrees at 9 bases. The junction had 5 bases not matched to a gene; V was cut back by 3 bases and J by 4 bases. Per the germline V gene, CDR1 is SGDLS and CDR2 is YYNGEE. This CDR3 comprises 14 residues. Here the CDR3 reads CASSAGQGGYEQYF. The DNA for the CDR3 is TGTGCCAGCAGCGCGGGACAGGGTGGATACGAGCAGTACTTC.

The chain couples TRBV5-5 to TRBJ2-3; the D gene is possibly TRBD2 (6 bases). With 1 base removed from V and 6 bases from J, the gap between germline ends came to 15 bases. The V gene's germline CDR1 is SGHKS and CDR2 YYEKEE (reference sequence). The CDR3 loop spans 15 amino acids. CDR3 sequence (DNA): TGTGCCAGCAGCTTGCCCCTAGCGAACATGGATACGCAGTATTTT. This sequence encodes CASSLPLANMDTQYF.

The chain employs TRBV7-3 and TRBJ2-5; D possibly corresponds to TRBD2 (5 bases). The CDR3 covers 14 residues. V was clipped by 5 bases and J by 2 bases, with 12 bases between them. Germline values: CDR1 SGHTA, CDR2 FQGTGA. The CDR3 DNA is TGTGCCAGCAGCCCAACCGGACTGCAAGAGACCCAGTACTTC. It specifies CASSPTGLQETQYF.

The CDR3 nucleotides read TGTGCCAGCAGCTTGGGCGGACAGGGCGTCTATGGCTACACCTTC. Its translation is CASSLGGQGVYGYTF. The chain is built from TRBV5-4 and TRBJ1-2, with TRBD1 matching over 8 bases. V lost 0 bases and J lost 4; bases outside the gene matches: 5. Germline V gene sequence: CDR1 SGHNT, CDR2 YYREEE (reference sequence). CDR3 length equals 15 residues.

This chain joins TRBV2 and TRBJ1-2; no firm D call. CDR3 length equals 13 residues. The ends were cut back, 8 bases at V and 2 bases at J, with 12 bases in the middle. Germline lookup yields CDR1 SNHLY and CDR2 FYNNEI. As DNA, the CDR3 is TGTGCCAGCTCCGTCTGGCGGAACTATGGCTACACCTTC. The encoded protein is CASSVWRNYGYTF.

V usage is TRBV28 and J usage is TRBJ1-1; TRBD1 agrees at 7 bases. V lost 5 bases and J lost 1; bases outside the gene matches: 13. The germline gives CDR1 MDHEN, CDR2 SYDVKM. This CDR3 is built from 17 residues. The CDR3 spells CASSRTGGRTKNTEAFF. CDR3 nucleotides: TGTGCCAGCAGTCGGACAGGCGGCCGCACAAAGAACACTGAAGCTTTCTTT.

The J gene is TRBJ2-3, the V gene TRBV6-1; 9 nucleotides align to TRBD1. CDR1 is MNHNS, CDR2 SASEGT, per germline. The V and J ends lost 4 bases and 3 bases, in that order; junction bases with no gene match: 8. This CDR3 contains 16 residues. CDR3 coding DNA: TGTGCCAGCAGTGCCCGTACAGGGGGCTGGACAGATACGCAGTATTTT. Its translation is CASSARTGGWTDTQYF.

The chain carries TRBV5-1 and TRBJ1-2, with 9 bases matching TRBD1. Germline loops: CDR1 SGHRS, CDR2 YFSETQ. The CDR3 loop spans 14 amino acids. V lost 7 bases and J lost 4; bases outside the gene matches: 8. CDR3 in amino acids: CASGSPDRGYGYTF. The CDR3 nucleotides are TGCGCCAGCGGCTCCCCGGACAGGGGCTATGGCTACACCTTC.

The chain is built from TRBV18 and TRBJ2-7, with D unresolved. CDR1 is KGHSH and CDR2 is LQKENI in the germline V gene. This CDR3 has 15 amino acids. Deletions cut 6 bases from V and 3 bases from J, with 18 bases between. The CDR3 loop reads CASSPTSPHYYEQYF. CDR3 in DNA: TGTGCCAGCTCTCCGACGTCGCCCCACTACTACGAGCAGTACTTC.

The gene calls are TRBV5-1 and TRBJ1-4; 7 bases map to TRBD1. The V gene's germline CDR1 is SGHRS and CDR2 YFSETQ. This CDR3 has 14 amino acids. Trimming took 4 bases from V and 3 from J; bases not matched to a gene: 3. The DNA for the CDR3 is TGCGCCAGCAGCCAAGGGACAGCTAATGAAAAACTGTTTTTT. Encoded protein: CASSQGTANEKLFF.

The chain carries TRBV5-1 and TRBJ2-7; TRBD2 is a possible D gene (6 bases). This CDR3 has 13 amino acids. Per the germline V gene, CDR1 is SGHRS and CDR2 is YFSETQ. V was clipped by 4 bases and J by 3 bases, with 11 bases between them. CDR3 nucleotide sequence: TGCGCCAGCAGCGCGGGGACCATCTACGAGCAGTACTTC. Translating gives CASSAGTIYEQYF.

This clone appeared a single time. J is TRBJ2-6 and V is TRBV4-1, with unresolved D. Germline V gives CDR1 MGHRA, CDR2 YSYEKL. The CDR3 spans 16 residues. Deletions cut 0 bases from V and 0 bases from J, with 6 bases between. The CDR3 DNA is TGCGCCAGCAGCCAAGACGAGAGCTCTGGGGCCAACGTCCTGACTTTC. Residues: CASSQDESSGANVLTF.

V is TRBV20-1 and J is TRBJ2-1; D remains unclear. The CDR3 runs to 11 residues. The germline gives CDR1 DFQATT, CDR2 SNEGSKA (reference sequence). CDR3 residues: CSLLPYNEQFF. In DNA form, the CDR3 reads TGCAGCCTTCTACCTTACAATGAGCAGTTCTTC.

The rearrangement joins TRBV5-8 to TRBJ1-5, with D perhaps matching TRBD1 (6 bases). The V and J ends lost 3 bases and 3 bases respectively, with 13 bases between them. CDR3 length: 15 amino acids. CDR1 is SGHTS, CDR2 YDEGEE, per germline. CDR3 in amino acids: CASSWTGQFNQPQHF. DNA of the CDR3: TGTGCCAGCAGCTGGACCGGACAGTTCAATCAGCCCCAGCATTTT.

This clone was picked up one time. V is TRBV15 and J is TRBJ1-2; maybe TRBD1 (5 bases). V dropped 6 bases and J dropped 8 bases, with 22 bases sitting between them. The CDR3 is 15 residues long. Germline V gives CDR1 LNHNV, CDR2 YYDKDF (reference sequence). The CDR3 loop reads CATSPSQGRAWGYTF. The CDR3 DNA reads as TGTGCCACCAGTCCTTCCCAGGGAAGAGCATGGGGCTACACCTTC.